This T cell receptor beta chain was sequenced for a study of response to subunit inactivated influenza vaccine. Overall study findings and caveats: Seasonal influenza vaccination, on each occasion, was suggested by the authors to recruit few new T cells.

This clonotype was found a few times. Its target is not known. TCRdb re-called the RT-PCR reads through MiXCR, storing one row per CDR3 protein. The sample has around 760,000 distinct CDR3 sequences; 11% to 15% are singletons. This sequence was found in a man aged 50-60 years who received an inactivated influenza vaccine. The sequenced sample was PBMCs from blood, obtained 14 to 15 days before vaccination.

CDR3 nucleotides: TGTGCCAGCAGTTTTATGGTCTACGAGCAGTACTTC. This translates into CASSFMVYEQYF. J is TRBJ2-7 and V is TRBV12-3 or TRBV12-4; the D is unclear. CDR3 length: 12 residues. Between the trimmed V and J ends, which lost 3 bases and 3 bases, there was a span of 6 bases.